The 9 T cell receptor beta chains presented below share a single source sample, sequenced in a study of T cell responses to AZD1222 COVID-19 vaccine. Profiled with immunoSEQ multiplex PCR; TCRdb holds only in-frame clones, not every one. The sample has 40,000 to 65,000 clones, approximately 84% seen once. This material consisted of peripheral blood, taken on day 0 of AZD1222 vaccination. These TCRs come from an adult in good health.

The V gene is TRBV28, the J gene TRBJ1-2, with TRBD1 matching over 9 bases. Trimming cost V 7 bases and J 0 bases; bases outside gene matches: 6. The germline CDR1 and CDR2 sequences are MDHEN and SYDVKM. CDR3 size: 15 residues. The CDR3 protein is CASNYRGRANYGYTF. CDR3 nucleotides: TGTGCCAGCAATTACAGGGGGCGAGCTAACTATGGCTACACCTTC.

J is TRBJ2-1 and V is TRBV5-5; D might be TRBD1 (5 bases). V was pared by 4 bases and J by 5 bases, with 16 bases between. The CDR3 is 15 amino acids. Germline V gives CDR1 SGHKS, CDR2 YYEKEE (reference sequence). As DNA, the CDR3 is TGTGCCAGCAGCCCCCGCTTACAGGTGAACAATGAGCAGTTCTTC. It encodes CASSPRLQVNNEQFF.

This clone was detected only once. This CDR3 reads CASSLGGRPNEKLFF. In DNA form, the CDR3 reads TGCGCCAGCAGCTTGGGCGGACGCCCAAATGAAAAACTGTTTTTT. The rearrangement joins TRBV5-1 to TRBJ1-4; no clear D. V was trimmed by 0 bases and J by 5 bases, leaving 11 bases between them. The germline V gene encodes CDR1 SGHRS and CDR2 YFSETQ. This CDR3 comprises 15 residues.

The V gene is TRBV7-8, the J gene TRBJ2-3; TRBD2 might be the D (6 bases). The CDR3 totals 17 residues. CDR1 is SGHVS, CDR2 FQNEAQ, per germline. The V end lost 5 bases, the J end lost 3 bases, and 21 bases lay between the germline ends. This CDR3 is CASSPSPRAGRTDTQYF. CDR3 bases: TGTGCCAGCAGCCCCTCGCCCAGGGCGGGAAGGACAGATACGCAGTATTTT.

V gene TRBV9 combines with J gene TRBJ1-6, with 8 positions matching TRBD1. Unmatched junction bases numbered 7, after V lost 4 bases and J lost 10 bases. Germline V gives CDR1 SGDLS, CDR2 YYNGEE. The CDR3 sequence is 14 residues long. The CDR3 sequence: CASSPGQGESPLHF. The DNA for the CDR3 is TGTGCCAGCAGCCCCGGACAGGGAGAGTCACCCCTCCACTTT. The variable domain in full, with the rest retrieved from reference TRBV9 and TRBJ1-6, is DSGVTQTPKHLITATGQRVTLRCSPRSGDLSVYWYQQSLDQGLQFLIQYYNGEERAKGNILERFSAQQFPDLHSELNLSSLELGDSALYFCASSPGQGESPLHFGNGTRLTVT.

The genes are TRBV5-4 and TRBJ2-7; 10 bases map to TRBD1. This CDR3 spans 14 amino acids. Germline loops: CDR1 SGHNT, CDR2 YYREEE (reference sequence). The V segment lost 4 bases and the J segment 8 bases; nucleotides outside the gene matches: 9. The DNA of the CDR3 is TGTGCCAGCAGCCCGGACAGGGGGGGACACCAGCAGTACTTC. Translated, it gives CASSPDRGGHQQYF. The whole variable domain, filled in from reference TRBV5-4 and TRBJ2-7, reads ETGVTQSPTHLIKTRGQQVTLRCSSQSGHNTVSWYQQALGQGPQFIFQYYREEENGRGNFPPRFSGLQFPNYSSELNVNALELDDSALYLCASSPDRGGHQQYFGPGTRLTVT.

The chain couples TRBV3-1 (or the pseudogene TRBV3-2) to TRBJ1-3; no firm D call. V gave up 0 bases and J gave up 0 bases, with 9 bases separating them. This CDR3 spans 16 amino acids. Germline V gene data show CDR1 as LGHDT and CDR2 as YNNKEL (reference sequence). The CDR3 protein is CASSQEYVISGNTIYF. The CDR3 region has the DNA TGTGCCAGCAGCCAAGAATACGTAATCTCTGGAAACACCATATATTTT.

V is TRBV11-2 and J is TRBJ2-2, with 8 positions matching TRBD1. There are 17 residues in the CDR3. Unmatched junction bases numbered 9, after V lost 5 bases and J lost 1 base. In germline, CDR1 is SGHAT, CDR2 FQNNGV. The CDR3 here is CASSPTSGGQNTGELFF. CDR3 nucleotide sequence: TGTGCCAGCAGCCCGACCTCAGGGGGCCAGAACACCGGGGAGCTGTTTTTT.

In DNA, the CDR3 is TGTGCCAGCAGTCTGGGCAGCTATGGCTACACCTTC. It codes for CASSLGSYGYTF. The chain links TRBV5-5 to TRBJ1-2; no clear D. CDR1 is SGHKS, CDR2 YYEKEE, per germline (reference sequence). Trimming cost V 5 bases and J 4 bases, with 9 bases left between them. This CDR3 has 12 residues.